A selection of T cell receptor beta chains follows, all from one sample in a study of T-cell memory formation after mild COVID-19. TCRdb itself ran the 5' RACE reads through MiXCR, one entry per CDR3 protein. This table has 110,000 or so distinct CDR3 sequences, over 15% appearing once. The sequenced sample was PBMCs or a T cell subset sorted from them (not recorded which). The source of these receptors is a man in his late teens or twenties who had mild COVID-19 (a few samples of this study predate the infection). Cell type and time point are not known. The CDR3 runs from the conserved cysteine through the conserved F or W. The D gene is left open where the match is weak. Clone size is not always given. Where it is, it says once, few, many or a class for expanded clones.

>few|TRBV4-3|13|TRBJ1-2|TRBD1
CASSSRGRQGYTF
TGCGCCAGCAGCTCCAGGGGGCGCCAAGGCTACACCTTC
>many|TRBV7-2|13|TRBJ1-2|.
CASSPDSNYGYTF
TGTGCCAGCAGCCCGGACAGCAACTATGGCTACACCTTC
>.|TRBV12-3/TRBV12-4|14|TRBJ2-1|TRBD2
CASSGLAGYNEQFF
TGTGCCAGCAGTGGACTAGCGGGGTACAATGAGCAGTTCTTC
>few|TRBV21-1|15|TRBJ2-5|.
CASIRTVILGETQYF
TGTGCCAGCATAAGGACAGTCATTTTAGGGGAGACCCAGTACTTC
>few|TRBV18|17|TRBJ2-5|TRBD1
CASSPRKSGQGQETQYF
TGTGCCAGCTCACCAAGAAAGTCCGGACAGGGGCAAGAGACCCAGTACTTC
>few|TRBV7-2|17|TRBJ2-1|TRBD1
CASSLSSGTGGWDEQFF
TGTGCCAGCAGCTTAAGCTCCGGGACAGGGGGCTGGGATGAGCAGTTCTTC
>.|TRBV10-3|15|TRBJ2-5|.
CAISGTTTGTETQYF
TGTGCCATCAGTGGGACCACTACTGGGACGGAGACCCAGTACTTC
>many|TRBV12-3/TRBV12-4|15|TRBJ2-5|TRBD2
CASSSTSGGQETQYF
TGTGCCAGCAGTTCGACTAGCGGGGGACAAGAGACCCAGTACTTC
>few|TRBV7-2|15|TRBJ2-3|.
CASSQGLTLTDTQYF
TGTGCCAGCAGCCAGGGACTTACGCTCACAGATACGCAGTATTTT
>.|TRBV20-1|15|TRBJ2-7|TRBD2
CSARGSPGGGYEQYF
TGCAGTGCTAGAGGATCCCCGGGGGGAGGCTACGAGCAGTACTTC
>.|TRBV6-2/TRBV6-3|12|TRBJ1-5|.
CASGQTYQPQHF
TGTGCCAGCGGACAGACCTATCAGCCCCAGCATTTT
>.|TRBV29-1|10|TRBJ2-3|.
CSVDQDTQYF
TGCAGCGTTGATCAAGATACGCAGTATTTT